The 10 T cell receptor beta chains presented below share a single source sample, sequenced in a study of graft-versus-host responses after intestinal transplantation. Data came from immunoSEQ multiplex PCR; TCRdb stores just in-frame clones and leaves some out. Of 30,000 to 40,000 clones in the sample, about 93% were seen once. These receptors are not linked to any known antigen. The sample was unstimulated CD8+ T cells sorted from spleen or lymph node cells, taken before transplant. These receptors all come from a human donor who was the organ donor for an intestinal transplant.

The CDR3 bases are TGCGCCAGCAGCCAAGGGCGTCGCTTCCCTGTAGATACGCAGTATTTT. Encoded protein: CASSQGRRFPVDTQYF. The chain combines TRBV4-1 with TRBJ2-3, with no clear D. The CDR3 length is 16 residues. The germline V gene encodes CDR1 MGHRA and CDR2 YSYEKL. V was cut by 1 base and J by 5 bases, with 16 bases left in between.

The genes are TRBV29-1 and TRBJ1-2; 7 nucleotides match TRBD1. The CDR3 has 13 amino acids. Germline V gives CDR1 SQVTM, CDR2 ANQGSEA. Trimming took 3 bases from V and 5 from J; bases not matched to a gene: 6. As DNA, the CDR3 is TGCAGCGTTGAGACAGGGAATGGATATGGCTACACCTTC. It encodes CSVETGNGYGYTF.

V gene TRBV9 combines with J gene TRBJ2-1; 13 bases match TRBD2. The ends lost 4 bases at V and 4 bases at J; junction bases unmatched: 5. The germline V gene has CDR1 SGDLS and CDR2 YYNGEE. This CDR3 comprises 16 residues. The CDR3 DNA sequence: TGTGCCAGCAGCTCCGGGACTAGCGGGAAGTACAATGAGCAGTTCTTC. Amino acid sequence: CASSSGTSGKYNEQFF.

The rearrangement joins TRBV28 to TRBJ2-1; 9 bases fit TRBD2. Germline CDR1 and CDR2: MDHEN and SYDVKM. V trimming: 2 bases; J trimming: 0 bases; junction bases outside the gene matches: 2. The CDR3 extends over 16 amino acids. DNA for the CDR3: TGTGCCAGCAGTTTACATAGCGGGAGCTCCTACAATGAGCAGTTCTTC. This sequence encodes CASSLHSGSSYNEQFF.

This sequence joins TRBV15 and TRBJ2-2; 8 bases line up with TRBD1. The CDR3 is 15 residues long. The V gene end was trimmed by 5 bases and the J gene end by 4 bases; junction bases not matched to a gene: 6. The germline gives CDR1 LNHNV, CDR2 YYDKDF (reference sequence). This CDR3 is CATSLRQGITGELFF. The DNA of the CDR3 is TGTGCCACCAGCCTGCGACAGGGGATCACCGGGGAGCTGTTTTTT.

The chain has TRBV5-1 and TRBJ2-5; D is uncertain. The DNA end lines up better with TRBJ2-7; the J call may be wrong. CDR1 is SGHRS, CDR2 YFSETQ, per germline. This CDR3 has 11 amino acids. This chain's CDR3 is CASSLAYEQYF. The CDR3 nucleotides read TGCGCCAGCAGCTTGGCCTACGAGCAGTACTTC.

CDR3 nucleotide sequence: TGTGCCAGCAACCCTAGGACAGGCCAAATACACAATGAGCAGTTCTTC. Amino acid sequence: CASNPRTGQIHNEQFF. The gene calls are TRBV27 and TRBJ2-1; 7 bases fit TRBD1. In germline, CDR1 is MNHEY, CDR2 SMNVEV (reference sequence). The ends lost 7 bases at V and 5 bases at J; junction bases unmatched: 14. This CDR3 is 16 amino acids long.

The chain has TRBV27 and TRBJ2-7; perhaps TRBD1 as D (5 bases). Germline values: CDR1 MNHEY, CDR2 SMNVEV (reference sequence). This CDR3 is built from 15 residues. Trimming stripped 0 bases from V and 5 bases from J, with 14 bases between. Here the CDR3 reads CASSLSWQGRNEQYF. CDR3 DNA sequence: TGTGCCAGCAGTTTATCGTGGCAGGGAAGGAACGAGCAGTACTTC.

J is TRBJ1-2 and V is TRBV28; 9 bases fit TRBD1. Germline V gene sequence: CDR1 MDHEN, CDR2 SYDVKM. The CDR3 extends over 15 amino acids. J lost 5 bases, V lost 6 bases, and 10 bases had no gene match. The CDR3 DNA is TGTGCCAGCAGAAAAACCGGGACAGGGACTTATGGCTACACCTTC. Protein: CASRKTGTGTYGYTF.

The rearrangement uses TRBV5-3 and TRBJ2-5; no reliable D call. TRBV5-3 has ORF status, its function being uncertain. Deletions cut 4 bases from V and 3 bases from J, with 13 bases between. The CDR3 extends over 14 amino acids. CDR3 sequence: CARSTPLGKETQYF. DNA of the CDR3: TGTGCCAGAAGCACCCCTCTGGGGAAAGAGACCCAGTACTTC.